The 31 T cell receptor beta chains in this list originate from one sample, sequenced in a study of T cells expressing NK-cell markers. From its re-call of the 5' RACE reads, TCRdb lists each CDR3 protein once, without DNA. The sample data list roughly 450,000 distinct CDR3 sequences. The sequencing input was blood T cells: a sorted CD56 or NKG2C T cell subset, CD4+ or CD8+ T cells, or bulk PBMC T cells (not recorded which). Source of these receptors: a woman between 45 and 65 years old in good health.

The chain uses TRBV14 and TRBJ2-2. Germline CDR1 reads SGHDN; CDR2 reads FVKESK. This CDR3 has 14 amino acids. This chain's CDR3 is CASSQVLSTGELFF.

The CDR3: CASSSQTGGLAQYF. The gene calls are TRBV7-9 and TRBJ2-3; TCRdb outputs TRBD1, but without DNA this stays unchecked. The CDR3 totals 14 residues. Germline CDR1 and CDR2: SEHNR and FQNEAQ (reference sequence).

This chain's CDR3 is CASSQTTGWFTEAFF. J is TRBJ1-1 and V is TRBV3-1; TCRdb picks TRBD1, but there is no DNA to check that call. The CDR3 totals 15 residues. Germline V lookup: CDR1 LGHDT, CDR2 YNNKEL (reference sequence).

CDR3: CASRGQTGGFNEQFF. The V and J genes are TRBV12-3 or TRBV12-4 and TRBJ2-1; TCRdb picks TRBD1, but there is no DNA to check that call. This CDR3 has 15 residues.

The V and J genes are TRBV20-1 and TRBJ1-5; TCRdb calls TRBD1, which cannot be checked without DNA. The CDR3 consists of 16 residues. Germline values: CDR1 DFQATT, CDR2 SNEGSKA (reference sequence). This CDR3 reads CSARTAGGIGNQPQHF.

The genes are TRBV6-5 and TRBJ1-6; absent DNA, TCRdb's TRBD1 call cannot be checked. The CDR3 totals 15 residues. CDR1 and CDR2 from the germline V gene are MNHEY and SVGAGI. The CDR3 region is CASSYFPGPNSPLHF.

The chain combines TRBV19 with TRBJ2-2; TCRdb indicates TRBD1, and absent DNA this call remains unverified. This CDR3 has 15 amino acids. The germline V gene encodes CDR1 LNHDA and CDR2 SQIVND (reference sequence). The CDR3 spells CASSKTGDSTGELFF.

The rearrangement joins TRBV7-6 to TRBJ2-1; TCRdb calls TRBD1, which cannot be checked without DNA. The CDR3 consists of 17 residues. Germline CDR1 is SGHVS and CDR2 is FNYEAQ. CDR3 protein: CASSLGAGPRGYNEQFF.

The chain has TRBV6-5 and TRBJ2-3; TCRdb gives TRBD2 as the D gene, but with no DNA this cannot be confirmed. The CDR3 runs 16 residues. The germline gives CDR1 MNHEY, CDR2 SVGAGI. The CDR3 reads CASSSGLAGVSDTQYF.

The chain has TRBV19 and TRBJ2-5; checking the TCRdb D call of TRBD1 is not possible without DNA. Per germline, CDR1 LNHDA and CDR2 SQIVND (reference sequence). The CDR3 is made up of 14 amino acids. The CDR3 spells CASSMKIGAETQYF.

The rearrangement uses TRBV20-1 and TRBJ1-1; the D gene TCRdb calls, TRBD1, cannot be checked with no DNA. Germline V gene sequence: CDR1 DFQATT, CDR2 SNEGSKA (reference sequence). The CDR3 runs to 15 residues. Here the CDR3 reads CSARRIRGVNTEAFF.

The chain links TRBV7-2 to TRBJ1-1; TCRdb's D gene call, TRBD1, goes unchecked for lack of DNA. The CDR3 sequence is 13 residues long. Germline V CDR1 and CDR2: SGHTA, FQGNSA. The chain's CDR3 is CASSKDRVLEAFF.

The chain has TRBV20-1 and TRBJ1-2; TCRdb reports TRBD1, a call that lacks DNA to check it against. This CDR3 is 14 amino acids long. CDR1 and CDR2 (germline): DFQATT, SNEGSKA (reference sequence). CDR3 sequence reads: CSATKTGGPYGYTF.

The chain links TRBV5-6 to TRBJ2-3; TCRdb proposes TRBD2, but this gene call is untestable without DNA. The CDR3 has 16 amino acids. Germline V gene sequence: CDR1 SGHDT, CDR2 YYEEEE. Here the CDR3 reads CASSETGGGPTDTQYF.

The V and J genes are TRBV5-1 and TRBJ2-1; with no DNA, the TCRdb D assignment of TRBD1 cannot be verified. Germline CDR1 SGHRS, CDR2 YFSETQ. The CDR3 totals 13 residues. The CDR3 reads CASNPSRVNEQFF.

The chain has TRBV5-1 and TRBJ1-2; TCRdb reports TRBD1, a call that lacks DNA to check it against. CDR3 length: 13 residues. Germline V gene data show CDR1 as SGHRS and CDR2 as YFSETQ. CDR3 residues: CASTQTTGQGYTF.

The chain has TRBV12-5 and TRBJ2-7; TCRdb proposes TRBD1, but this gene call is untestable without DNA. This CDR3 contains 16 residues. Germline values: CDR1 LGHNT, CDR2 FRNRAP. This CDR3 reads CASGRPIQDSSYEQYF.

This rearrangement joins TRBV28 to TRBJ2-1. CDR3 size: 13 residues. From germline, CDR1 is MDHEN and CDR2 SYDVKM. The CDR3 protein is CASSPINSHEQFF.

The chain joins TRBV4-1 to TRBJ2-1. The CDR3 is 16 amino acids. CDR1 is MGHRA and CDR2 is YSYEKL in the germline V gene. The CDR3 here is CASSQVFRSDYNEQFF.

The chain is built from TRBV24-1 and TRBJ2-2. Germline V gene sequence: CDR1 KGHDR, CDR2 SFDVKD. The CDR3 is 17 amino acids. The CDR3 here is CATSDRREDEYGGELFF.

V usage is TRBV6-2 or TRBV6-3 and J usage is TRBJ2-2. CDR3 length: 14 amino acids. Germline assignment: CDR1 MNHEY and CDR2 SVGEGT. The CDR3 loop is CASSQGFNTGELFF.

The chain combines TRBV5-1 with TRBJ2-7. CDR3 length equals 13 residues. Germline loops: CDR1 SGHRS, CDR2 YFSETQ. The CDR3 loop reads CASARDGSYEQYF.

V usage is TRBV14 and J usage is TRBJ2-1; no DNA is available, so the TRBD1 call from TCRdb remains unchecked. Germline loops: CDR1 SGHDN, CDR2 FVKESK. CDR3 length: 14 residues. CDR3 residues: CASSRRLGVLEQFF.

The chain couples TRBV15 to TRBJ1-6; TCRdb reports TRBD1, a call that lacks DNA to check it against. The V gene's germline CDR1 is LNHNV and CDR2 YYDKDF (reference sequence). There are 15 residues in the CDR3. This chain's CDR3 is CATSTIQGYNSPLHF.

The gene calls are TRBV3-1 and TRBJ1-2; TCRdb indicates TRBD1, and absent DNA this call remains unverified. There are 13 residues in the CDR3. Germline loops: CDR1 LGHDT, CDR2 YNNKEL (reference sequence). This CDR3 is CASGTGRNYGYTF.

The chain combines TRBV20-1 with TRBJ2-3; TCRdb reports TRBD1, a call that lacks DNA to check it against. Per the germline V gene, CDR1 is DFQATT and CDR2 is SNEGSKA (reference sequence). The CDR3 sequence is 14 residues long. This CDR3 is CSARRDTITDTQYF.

The chain joins TRBV6-5 to TRBJ1-1. Looked up from germline, CDR1 is MNHEY and CDR2 is SVGAGI. The CDR3 runs 14 residues. The CDR3 protein is CASSFSRGNTEAFF.

V is TRBV6-6 and J is TRBJ2-3; the D call from TCRdb, TRBD2, cannot be confirmed without DNA. The CDR3 loop spans 14 amino acids. Per the germline V gene, CDR1 is MNHNY and CDR2 is SVGAGI (reference sequence). This CDR3 is CASRTRLAEGTQYF.

The chain has TRBV4-1 and TRBJ2-2. CDR3 length equals 12 residues. CDR1 and CDR2 from the germline V gene are MGHRA and YSYEKL. CDR3 loop: CASSPVVGELFF.

The chain's CDR3 is CASSYSFRTGELFF. The chain recombines TRBV6-6 with TRBJ2-2. Germline CDR1 reads MNHNY; CDR2 reads SVGAGI (reference sequence). This CDR3 is 14 amino acids long.

This chain joins TRBV24-1 and TRBJ2-7. This CDR3 comprises 15 residues. CDR1 and CDR2 from the germline V gene are KGHDR and SFDVKD. CDR3 region: CATSDVQGALYEQYF.